Detailed here is one T cell receptor (beta chain). Donors were grouped by their self-reported clinical history. Contact with a PCR-confirmed or clinician-diagnosed COVID-19 case occurred within 2 weeks of entry. These data come from a study of blood T cell repertoires in COVID-19. As for the study in general: The cDNA or gDNA used as material had been derived from T cells, B-cell-depleted T cells, or PBMCs.

This CDR3 has 15 amino acids. Trimming removed 1 base at V and 0 bases at J, with 6 bases between. The germline CDR1 and CDR2 sequences are LGHDT and YNNKEL (reference sequence). Original processing notes: By means of reference gene primer amplification, nucleated cell counts were estimated. TCRdb keeps only in-frame clones here, not all; method: immunoSEQ multiplex PCR. That table gives V, J and clone size, and the DNA gave D and trimming. The profile shows about 300,000 clones, approximately 89% of them singletons. The rearrangement links TRBV3-1 (or the pseudogene TRBV3-2) to TRBJ2-2, with a weak D call TRBD1 (6 bases). Sequencing was carried out using PBMCs or T cells enriched from blood (not recorded which). The clonotype comes from a woman aged 50 to 60 who had been exposed to COVID-19. The CDR3 DNA follows: TGTGCCAGCAGCCAAGGGACAGCGAACACCGGGGAGCTGTTTTTT. It codes for CASSQGTANTGELFF.